Listed below are T cell receptor beta chains from one sample, sequenced in a study of blood T cells in healthy people across ages. Using its own MiXCR run on the 5' RACE reads, TCRdb lists one record per CDR3 protein. The repertoire holds approximately 800,000 distinct CDR3 sequences, with approximately 25% as singletons. A further study also used this sample, focusing on T cells of mothers and their children.

Sequenced input: blood. Every receptor here comes from a boy aged 5-17 years in good health. The CDR3 runs from the conserved cysteine through the conserved F or W. A D gene is named only where the DNA matches it firmly. Only some rows state a clone size, as once, few, many or a class for expanded clones.

J gene | D gene | clone size | V gene | CDR3 DNA | CDR3 protein
TRBJ2-6 | . | few | TRBV27 | TGTGCCAGCAGCCGCGGGACAGCCGGGCCCAACGTCCTGACTTTC | CASSRGTAGPNVLTF
TRBJ1-4 | . | . | TRBV9 | TGTGCCAGCAGCCCGGACGCCGCAACTAATGAAAAACTGTTTTTT | CASSPDAATNEKLFF
TRBJ2-7 | . | few | TRBV29-1 | TGCAGCGTTGAAGGTCCCGTTGGCTACGAGCAGTACTTC | CSVEGPVGYEQYF
TRBJ1-4 | . | few | TRBV7-6 | TGTGCCAGCAGCATACGTGCGGGGTACGCTAATGAAAAACTGTTTTTT | CASSIRAGYANEKLFF
TRBJ2-1 | . | few | TRBV27 | TGTGCCAGCAGTACGACGGAGAATGAGCAGTTCTTC | CASSTTENEQFF
TRBJ2-1 | . | many | TRBV7-9 | TGTGCCAGCAGCTTAGCGCGGGGGACCCAGGGGGGCTACAATGAGCAGTTCTTC | CASSLARGTQGGYNEQFF
TRBJ1-2 | . | few | TRBV7-2 | TGTGCCAGCAGCCTGGACCAGCAGGGGTATGGCTACACCTTC | CASSLDQQGYGYTF
TRBJ2-5 | TRBD2 | few | TRBV9 | TGTGCCAGCAGCGTCCAGCGGGAGGGTGAGACCCAGTACTTC | CASSVQREGETQYF
TRBJ2-3 | . | . | TRBV20-1 | TGCAGTGCCCCACTAGCCTACACGCAGTATTTT | CSAPLAYTQYF
TRBJ1-6 | . | few | TRBV7-9 | TGTGCCAGCACCCGGGGCGATTCGCCCCTCCACTTT | CASTRGDSPLHF
TRBJ2-4 | . | . | TRBV10-3 | TGTGCCATCAGTGGGGGTTCCCCGGGACTCGCCAAAAACATTCAGTACTTC | CAISGGSPGLAKNIQYF
TRBJ2-2 | TRBD1 | few | TRBV2 | TGTGCCAGCAGTCAGGGGGCTTTGATGGAGCTGTTTTTT | CASSQGALMELFF
TRBJ2-7 | . | few | TRBV7-2 | TGTGCCAGCAGCTTAGGCTACGGGGGCAATTCCTACGAGCAGTACTTC | CASSLGYGGNSYEQYF
TRBJ2-5 | TRBD1 | few | TRBV12-3/TRBV12-4 | TGTGCCAGCAGTTACGACAGGGGTGGCGAGACCCAGTACTTC | CASSYDRGGETQYF
TRBJ1-5 | . | few | TRBV3-1 | TGTGCCAGCAGCCAATCTTTGGGACGGAACAATCAGCCCCAGCATTTT | CASSQSLGRNNQPQHF
TRBJ2-3 | TRBD2 | few | TRBV29-1 | TGCAGCGGGGGTAGCGGGAGCACAGATACGCAGTATTTT | CSGGSGSTDTQYF
TRBJ2-7 | . | once | TRBV3-1 | TGTGCCAGCCGGGACGCTGGACGCGAGCAGTACTTC | CASRDAGREQYF
TRBJ2-4 | TRBD1 | few | TRBV7-8 | TGTGCCAGCAGCTTAGGGAGGTTGGGACAGGGGGCCAAAAACATTCAGTACTTC | CASSLGRLGQGAKNIQYF
TRBJ2-7 | . | . | TRBV5-1 | TGCGCCAGCAGCATGGGACGGGACTCCTACGAGCAGTACTTC | CASSMGRDSYEQYF
TRBJ2-7 | . | . | TRBV5-5 | TGTGCCAGCAGCTTGAAGGCGCGACCCCCCTCCTACGAGCAGTACTTC | CASSLKARPPSYEQYF
TRBJ2-4 | TRBD2 | . | TRBV11-2 | TGTGCCAGCAGCGATACCCCGCCGGGGGGGTCTTCGGGCAAAAACATTCAGTACTTC | CASSDTPPGGSSGKNIQYF
TRBJ2-5 | TRBD2 | once | TRBV5-6 | TGTGCCAGCAGCTTGAAGCGGGAGGGCCGGCAGGAGACCCAGTACTTC | CASSLKREGRQETQYF
TRBJ1-1 | TRBD1 | . | TRBV20-1 | TGCAGTGTTCCCGCAGGGGGCTCGAAGGGCACTGAAGCTTTCTTT | CSVPAGGSKGTEAFF
TRBJ2-7 | . | few | TRBV20-1 | TGCAGTGCTAGAAAAGACAGCACCTACGAGCAGTACTTC | CSARKDSTYEQYF
TRBJ2-5 | TRBD2 | . | TRBV7-2 | TGTGCCAGCAGCCACGGGGGGGACTCCTACGAGCAGCACTTC | CASSHGGDSYEQHF
TRBJ1-5 | TRBD1 | few | TRBV20-1 | TGCAGTGCTAGAGACGACAGGGGGACTTGGCACAATCAGCCCCAGCATTTT | CSARDDRGTWHNQPQHF
TRBJ2-1 | TRBD1 | . | TRBV2 | TGTGCCAGCAGGGAGGGACAGGTCTCCTACAATGAGCAGTTCTTC | CASREGQVSYNEQFF
TRBJ2-5 | TRBD2 | . | TRBV10-3 | TGTGCCATCAGTGAGCGGGCTAGCGGGAGAGAGACCCAGTACTTC | CAISERASGRETQYF
TRBJ2-3 | . | . | TRBV4-2 | TGTGCCAGCAGCCAAGGTTTGGAGATTAACACAGATACGCAGTATTTT | CASSQGLEINTDTQYF
TRBJ1-2 | . | few | TRBV20-1 | TGCAGTGCCGCAAGGGGCGCACGGTCCGGCTACACCTTC | CSAARGARSGYTF
TRBJ2-3 | TRBD2 | . | TRBV9 | TGTGCCAGCAGCCCCCCCGGACTAGCGAGCACAGATACGCAGTATTTT | CASSPPGLASTDTQYF
TRBJ2-7 | TRBD1 | many | TRBV7-2 | TGTGCCAGCAGCTTAGCGGGGACAGGAGCTATCTACGAGCAGTACTTC | CASSLAGTGAIYEQYF
TRBJ2-7 | . | . | TRBV3-1 | TGTGCCAGCAGCCAAAGGGGCCACGAGCAGTACTTC | CASSQRGHEQYF
TRBJ2-5 | . | few | TRBV20-1 | TGCAGTGCTAGAGATTTCAGGTTCGTCCAAGAGACCCAGTACTTC | CSARDFRFVQETQYF
TRBJ2-1 | . | . | TRBV28 | TGTGCCAGCAGCTATTACAGGAGAGAGCAGTTCTTC | CASSYYRREQFF
TRBJ2-1 | . | few | TRBV20-1 | TGCAGTGCGATTGAGCCACTAGCAGGGGAGCAGTTCTTC | CSAIEPLAGEQFF
TRBJ2-1 | . | few | TRBV29-1 | TGCAGCGTTGAAGGGGCAGGGGATCCCCCAACCTACAATGAGCAGTTCTTC | CSVEGAGDPPTYNEQFF
TRBJ2-2 | . | . | TRBV6-5 | TGTGCCAGCAGTTCCACGGGAGGGGGCGGGACCGGGGAGCTGTTTTTT | CASSSTGGGGTGELFF
TRBJ1-5 | . | . | TRBV20-1 | TGCAGTGTCCCCTTAAGCCCCGGCGGTCAGCCCCAGCATTTT | CSVPLSPGGQPQHF
TRBJ2-1 | . | . | TRBV29-1 | TGCAGCGTTGATCGGAGGCCGAATGAGCAGTTCTTC | CSVDRRPNEQFF
TRBJ2-1 | . | . | TRBV20-1 | TGCAGTGCTAGAGATGGGGGGCGGGGGCAGTTCTTC | CSARDGGRGQFF
TRBJ2-2 | . | . | TRBV6-4 | TGTGCCAGCAGTAACCGGGGCGGGGATAACACCGGGGAGCTGTTTTTT | CASSNRGGDNTGELFF
TRBJ2-5 | TRBD2 | few | TRBV28 | TGTGCCAGCAGTTCCTCGGGGGGGCGCGGAGAGACCCAGTACTTC | CASSSSGGRGETQYF
TRBJ1-5 | TRBD1 | few | TRBV5-5 | TGTGCCAGCAGCTTGAGGGACAGGCAATATAGCAATCAGCCCCAGCATTTT | CASSLRDRQYSNQPQHF
TRBJ2-2 | TRBD2 | few | TRBV2 | TGTGCCAGCAGGAGACTAGCGGGAGGGGTGGACGGGGAGCTGTTTTTT | CASRRLAGGVDGELFF
TRBJ2-5 | TRBD2 | . | TRBV10-2 | TGCGCCAGCAGTGAGACTAGCGGGGGGTACCAAGAGACCCAGTACTTC | CASSETSGGYQETQYF
TRBJ1-1 | . | few | TRBV18 | TGTGCCAGCTCACCGGCGGTCGGCACTGAAGCTTTCTTT | CASSPAVGTEAFF
TRBJ2-7 | . | . | TRBV6-2/TRBV6-3 | TGTGCCAGCAGTCTCGGGACACAGGCAAAAGGAGAGCAGTACTTC | CASSLGTQAKGEQYF
TRBJ2-4 | . | many | TRBV20-1 | TGCAGTGCTGGGGACGCCCGAGCCAAAAACATTCAGTACTTC | CSAGDARAKNIQYF
TRBJ2-1 | TRBD2 | few | TRBV27 | TGTGCCAGCAGTTCACTAGCGGTTTACAATGAGCAGTTCTTC | CASSSLAVYNEQFF